The 18 T cell receptor beta chains presented below share a single source sample, sequenced in a study of a mutant IDH1 vaccine in newly diagnosed glioma. Antigens for these TCRs are unknown. The time point is: week 35, safety follow-up. What each vaccine dose contained was 300 ug of mutant IDH1 20-mer peptide, accompanied by topical imiquimod. Assay: immunoSEQ multiplex PCR; the TCRdb copy retains only in-frame clones and omits some. The sample records some 61,000 clones, roughly 80% being singletons. This specimen consisted of PBMCs, obtained from a glioma patient whose treatment included an IDH1 peptide vaccine. Receptors were obtained from a man between 18 and 35 years old with glioma.

The chain has TRBV5-1 and TRBJ2-5; D not certain. CDR1 and CDR2 from the germline V gene are SGHRS and YFSETQ. Trimming stripped 3 bases from V and 7 bases from J, with 13 bases between. This CDR3 spans 13 amino acids. The chain's CDR3 is CASSSNTDGTQYF. In nucleotides, the CDR3 is TGCGCCAGCAGCTCCAACACGGATGGGACCCAGTACTTC.

The CDR3 here is CASSRTENYGYTF. In DNA, the CDR3 is TGTGCCAGCAGTAGGACAGAGAACTATGGCTACACCTTC. The rearrangement links TRBV6-1 to TRBJ1-2, with D tentatively TRBD1 (6 bases). Trimming cost V 5 bases and J 2 bases, with 9 bases left between them. The CDR3 is made up of 13 amino acids. CDR1 MNHNS and CDR2 SASEGT come from the germline V gene.

The chain recombines TRBV2 with TRBJ2-4; D may correspond to TRBD1 or TRBD2 (6 bases each). The CDR3 contains 11 residues. Germline V CDR1 and CDR2: SNHLY, FYNNEI. Trimming cost V 10 bases and J 10 bases, with 14 bases left between them. The CDR3, as DNA: TGTGCCAACGGTCGGGGGCTTATTCAGTACTTC. Its protein is CANGRGLIQYF.

This chain connects TRBV30 to TRBJ2-7; D unclear. This CDR3 comprises 14 residues. Germline V gives CDR1 GTSNPN, CDR2 SVGIG (reference sequence). The V and J ends lost 0 bases and 4 bases respectively, with 13 bases between them. CDR3 nucleotide sequence: TGTGCCTGGAGTGTAAAGGGCCGTACGTACGAGCAGTACTTC. It yields the protein CAWSVKGRTYEQYF.

The chain employs TRBV5-1 and TRBJ2-1; TRBD2 matches at 10 bases. Trimming removed 7 bases from V and 2 bases from J; junction bases left unmatched: 3. CDR3 length: 14 amino acids. Germline CDR1 reads SGHRS; CDR2 reads YFSETQ. The CDR3 loop is CASGSGGAYNEQFF. Written as DNA, the CDR3 is TGCGCCAGCGGAAGCGGGGGGGCCTACAATGAGCAGTTCTTC.

The chain recombines TRBV6-5 with TRBJ2-1; 10 bases map to TRBD1. CDR3 size: 15 residues. J was trimmed by 4 bases and V by 2 bases; bases with no gene match: 2. Germline-derived CDR1 and CDR2 are MNHEY and SVGAGI. Written as DNA, the CDR3 is TGTGCCAGCAGTTACGGACAGGGGGGATACAATGAGCAGTTCTTC. This encodes CASSYGQGGYNEQFF.

This clone occurred once. The rearrangement links TRBV29-1 to TRBJ2-3; a possible D gene is TRBD2 (5 bases). Looked up from germline, CDR1 is SQVTM and CDR2 is ANQGSEA. There are 14 residues in the CDR3. The V end lost 1 base, the J end lost 3 bases, and 11 bases lay between the germline ends. The CDR3 DNA reads as TGCAGCGTTGAAGGCCGGGGTCTGACAGATACGCAGTATTTT. Protein sequence: CSVEGRGLTDTQYF.

The chain uses TRBV6-6 and TRBJ2-7; 8 bases are a match to TRBD2. Per germline, CDR1 MNHNY and CDR2 SVGAGI (reference sequence). The CDR3 length is 15 residues. J gave up 4 bases and V 7 bases, and 12 bases lay outside the gene matches. CDR3 sequence reads: CASTGRERERYEQYF. As DNA, the CDR3 is TGTGCCAGCACAGGACGGGAGCGGGAGAGGTACGAGCAGTACTTC.

The V gene is TRBV4-3, the J gene TRBJ1-1; perhaps TRBD1 as D (6 bases). The CDR3 covers 17 residues. V gave up 1 base and J gave up 4 bases, with 19 bases separating them. Germline V lookup: CDR1 LGHNA, CDR2 YSLEER. The CDR3 nucleotides read TGCGCCAGCAGCCAAGCCGGGGGGGGGCGAGGCCTCACTGAAGCTTTCTTT. It translates to CASSQAGGGRGLTEAFF.

J is TRBJ1-4 and V is TRBV7-9, with D possibly matching TRBD1 (6 bases). The CDR3 is made up of 16 amino acids. V shed 7 bases and J shed 0 bases, with 15 bases lying between them. The germline V gene encodes CDR1 SEHNR and CDR2 FQNEAQ (reference sequence). CDR3 residues: CASTQGTGATNEKLFF. CDR3 nucleotide sequence: TGTGCCAGCACCCAGGGGACTGGTGCAACTAATGAAAAACTGTTTTTT. The entire variable domain, with the rest obtained from reference TRBV7-9 and TRBJ1-4, is as follows: DTGVSQNPRHKITKRGQNVTFRCDPISEHNRLYWYRQTLGQGPEFLTYFQNEAQLEKSRLLSDRFSAERPKGSFSTLEIQRTEQGDSAMYLCASTQGTGATNEKLFFGSGTQLSVL.

The chain combines TRBV7-9 with TRBJ2-7; D gene unclear. The CDR3 covers 15 residues. The ends were cut back, 4 bases at V and 4 bases at J, with 17 bases in the middle. Germline CDR1 SEHNR, CDR2 FQNEAQ (reference sequence). DNA of the CDR3: TGTGCCAGCAGCTCTTATGGTGGTGGATATTACGAGCAGTACTTC. This translates into CASSSYGGGYYEQYF.

This clone was counted a few times. The CDR3 coding sequence is TGTGCCGGACAGGGGGGGGATGGCTACACCTTC. Amino acids: CAGQGGDGYTF. The rearrangement links TRBV7-9 to TRBJ1-2; 10 nucleotides agree with TRBD1. Germline trimming cut 11 bases from V and 6 bases from J; bases unmatched to any gene: 3. Germline-derived CDR1 and CDR2 are SEHNR and FQNEAQ (reference sequence). The CDR3 extends over 11 amino acids.

The rearrangement links TRBV9 to TRBJ2-2; 10 nucleotides agree with TRBD2. The germline gives CDR1 SGDLS, CDR2 YYNGEE. V was clipped by 4 bases and J by 4 bases; unmatched bases: 10. CDR3 length: 17 amino acids. The CDR3 DNA reads as TGTGCCAGCAGCACCCGCGGGCTAGCGGGAGTCACCGGGGAGCTGTTTTTT. Its translation is CASSTRGLAGVTGELFF. Supplemented by reference TRBV9 and TRBJ2-2, the full variable domain reads DSGVTQTPKHLITATGQRVTLRCSPRSGDLSVYWYQQSLDQGLQFLIQYYNGEERAKGNILERFSAQQFPDLHSELNLSSLELGDSALYFCASSTRGLAGVTGELFFGEGSRLTVL.

The J gene is TRBJ2-3, the V gene TRBV6-1; tentative D call: TRBD1 (6 bases). There are 15 residues in the CDR3. Germline lookup yields CDR1 MNHNS and CDR2 SASEGT. V was pared by 2 bases and J by 1 base, with 10 bases between. Here the CDR3 DNA reads TGTGCCAGCAGTGAAAAACAGGGTCGCACAGATACGCAGTATTTT. This codes for CASSEKQGRTDTQYF.

The genes are TRBV19 and TRBJ2-1, with 10 bases matching TRBD1. CDR3 length: 15 amino acids. Trimming cost V 5 bases and J 5 bases; bases outside gene matches: 6. Germline V gene data show CDR1 as LNHDA and CDR2 as SQIVND (reference sequence). The CDR3 DNA follows: TGTGCCAGTAGTTTCACCGGGACAGGGGACAATGAGCAGTTCTTC. It codes for CASSFTGTGDNEQFF.

The J gene is TRBJ2-1, the V gene TRBV27; no firm D call. CDR1 is MNHEY, CDR2 SMNVEV, per germline (reference sequence). The V end lost 3 bases, the J end lost 7 bases, and 13 bases lay between the germline ends. The CDR3 runs to 14 residues. The CDR3 loop reads CASSFSTRWNEQFF. In DNA form, the CDR3 reads TGTGCCAGCAGTTTCAGCACCCGTTGGAATGAGCAGTTCTTC.

The CDR3 bases are TGTGCCAGTAGTATACGAGGGAACACTGAAGCTTTCTTT. It yields the protein CASSIRGNTEAFF. The chain uses TRBV19 and TRBJ1-1, with D uncertain. Germline CDR1 reads LNHDA; CDR2 reads SQIVND (reference sequence). CDR3 length: 13 amino acids. V was pared by 2 bases and J by 1 base, with 5 bases between.

The J gene is TRBJ2-2, the V gene TRBV2; D possibly corresponds to TRBD1 (6 bases). Germline-derived CDR1 and CDR2 are SNHLY and FYNNEI. The CDR3 extends over 14 amino acids. The V end was cut by 7 bases, the J end by 4 bases, with 13 bases between. The CDR3 protein is CASKGQTSTGELFF. The CDR3 nucleotides are TGTGCCAGCAAAGGACAGACCAGCACCGGGGAGCTGTTTTTT.